These 24 T cell receptor beta chains came from one sample sequenced in a study of blood T cell repertoires in COVID-19. The table came from immunoSEQ multiplex PCR; TCRdb's copy has only in-frame clones and leaves some out. The data contain 92,000 or so clones, about nine tenths of them singletons. The sequenced sample consisted of peripheral blood. The receptor set was obtained from a man between 60 and 75 years old with acute or convalescent COVID-19.

The chain recombines TRBV2 with TRBJ2-2; TRBD1 aligns across 10 bases. From germline, CDR1 is SNHLY and CDR2 FYNNEI. The CDR3 consists of 15 residues. After removal of 7 bases from V and 6 bases from J, the junction contained 8 bases not matched to a gene. The CDR3 sequence is CASNSGQGKAGELFF. DNA of the CDR3: TGTGCCAGCAACTCGGGACAGGGGAAAGCCGGGGAGCTGTTTTTT.

A word on this clone: This sample also contains other DNA sequences that code for the same CDR3. The chain couples TRBV24-1 to TRBJ2-3; 9 bases match TRBD2. CDR1 is KGHDR and CDR2 is SFDVKD in the germline V gene. V dropped 4 bases and J dropped 3; count of bases not matched to a gene: 1. The CDR3 loop spans 14 amino acids. CDR3 sequence: CATSDSGGTDTQYF. The CDR3 nucleotides are TGTGCCACCAGTGACAGCGGGGGGACAGATACGCAGTATTTT.

This chain connects TRBV6-4 to TRBJ2-1, with D possibly matching TRBD2 (6 bases). Germline V CDR1 and CDR2: MRHNA, SNTAGT. The CDR3 covers 11 residues. The V end was cut by 7 bases, the J end by 9 bases, with 10 bases between. The CDR3 is CASMVGGEQFF. The DNA for the CDR3 is TGTGCCAGCATGGTCGGGGGTGAGCAGTTCTTC.

The chain employs TRBV6-1 and TRBJ2-7; D unclear. The ends were cut back, 0 bases at V and 1 base at J, with 22 bases in the middle. Germline CDR1 MNHNS, CDR2 SASEGT. The CDR3 is 19 amino acids. The chain's CDR3 is CASSEALVKLRPRSYEQYF. DNA for the CDR3: TGTGCCAGCAGTGAAGCGCTGGTGAAGCTACGGCCGCGGTCCTACGAGCAGTACTTC.

The genes are TRBV9 and TRBJ2-1; no firm D call. V shed 0 bases and J shed 8 bases, with 9 bases lying between them. The CDR3 totals 13 residues. Germline V gives CDR1 SGDLS, CDR2 YYNGEE. CDR3 DNA sequence: TGTGCCAGCAGCGTAGCCCCTTCCCATGAGCAGTTCTTC. This sequence encodes CASSVAPSHEQFF.

The V gene is TRBV29-1, the J gene TRBJ2-1, with 10 bases lining up with TRBD1. This CDR3 is 13 amino acids long. Per germline, CDR1 SQVTM and CDR2 ANQGSEA. V lost 7 bases, J lost 5 bases, and 5 bases stayed unmatched. CDR3 coding DNA: TGCAGCGGACAGACAGGGGGCGACAATGAGCAGTTCTTC. As protein: CSGQTGGDNEQFF.

The rearrangement links TRBV15 to TRBJ1-6, with a tentative D call TRBD1 (6 bases). V gave up 1 base and J gave up 7 bases, with 11 bases separating them. The CDR3 length is 15 residues. Germline values: CDR1 LNHNV, CDR2 YYDKDF (reference sequence). CDR3 protein: CATSRVAGGNSPLHF. In nucleotides, the CDR3 is TGTGCCACCAGCAGAGTGGCGGGGGGCAATTCACCCCTCCACTTT.

The chain uses TRBV5-1 and TRBJ2-1; TRBD2 matches 13 bases. J gave up 8 bases and V 5 bases, and 7 bases lay outside the gene matches. Looked up from germline, CDR1 is SGHRS and CDR2 is YFSETQ. This CDR3 has 15 residues. DNA for the CDR3: TGCGCCAGCAGGATACTAGCGGGAGGGCCTGATGAGCAGTTCTTC. Its protein product is CASRILAGGPDEQFF.

The J gene is TRBJ1-1, the V gene TRBV5-8; D may be TRBD1 (6 bases). CDR1 and CDR2 (germline): SGHTS, YDEGEE. The CDR3 totals 14 residues. V lost 4 bases to trimming and J lost 1 base, with 11 bases between them. CDR3 sequence reads: CASSRGQRNTEAFF. In DNA form, the CDR3 reads TGTGCCAGCAGCCGCGGACAGAGGAACACTGAAGCTTTCTTT.

Regarding this clone: Other nucleotide sequences from this sample produce the same CDR3. V and J are TRBV5-1 and TRBJ2-7, with 7 bases that match TRBD1. There are 13 residues in the CDR3. Germline V CDR1 and CDR2: SGHRS, YFSETQ. V shed 4 bases and J 1 base; nucleotides not matched to a gene: 2. CDR3 loop: CASSPGQSYEQYF. CDR3 coding DNA: TGCGCCAGCAGCCCGGGACAGTCCTACGAGCAGTACTTC.

The rearrangement uses TRBV5-4 and TRBJ1-2; D perhaps matches TRBD1 (6 bases). The V end lost 2 bases, the J end lost 2 bases, and 13 bases lay between the germline ends. CDR1 and CDR2 (germline): SGHNT, YYREEE (reference sequence). The length of the CDR3 is 15 residues. Here the CDR3 reads CASSFKSGTNYGYTF. The CDR3 region has the DNA TGTGCCAGCAGCTTCAAGTCCGGGACAAACTATGGCTACACCTTC.

This CDR3 reads CATSVGGGTGELFF. The CDR3 DNA reads as TGTGCCACCTCGGTGGGGGGAGGGACCGGGGAGCTGTTTTTT. The rearrangement uses TRBV6-5 and TRBJ2-2, with 7 nucleotides matching TRBD2. This CDR3 contains 14 residues. Germline CDR1 MNHEY, CDR2 SVGAGI. V lost 10 bases to trimming and J lost 5 bases; unmatched junction nucleotides: 10.

The chain is built from TRBV6-5 and TRBJ2-7, with 8 nucleotides matching TRBD1. V gave up 8 bases and J gave up 2 bases; unmatched junction bases: 8. CDR1 MNHEY and CDR2 SVGAGI come from the germline V gene. This CDR3 has 14 amino acids. CDR3 region: CASGKRTGPYEQYF. The CDR3, as DNA: TGTGCCAGCGGCAAAAGGACAGGGCCCTACGAGCAGTACTTC.

For the CDR3, the DNA is TGCAGCGTCACTAGCGGGAGCGGGGAGACCCAGTACTTC. The encoded protein is CSVTSGSGETQYF. This chain connects TRBV29-1 to TRBJ2-5, with TRBD2 identical over 11 bases. V dropped 6 bases and J dropped 5; count of bases not matched to a gene: 5. The CDR3 runs to 13 residues. CDR1 and CDR2 from the germline V gene are SQVTM and ANQGSEA. The full variable domain, in which reference TRBV29-1 and TRBJ2-5 provide the parts outside the CDR3, is SAVISQKPSRDICQRGTSLTIQCQVDSQVTMMFWYRQQPGQSLTLIATANQGSEATYESGFVIDKFPISRPNLTFSTLTVSNMSPEDSSIYLCSVTSGSGETQYFGPGTRLLVL.

This clone showed up just a few times. The genes are TRBV7-2 and TRBJ2-1; 10 nucleotides line up with TRBD2. The CDR3 is made up of 16 amino acids. V lost 7 bases and J lost 6; bases outside the gene matches: 12. From germline, CDR1 is SGHTA and CDR2 FQGNSA. This CDR3 reads CASTGTSALSVNEQFF. CDR3 sequence (DNA): TGTGCCAGCACCGGGACTAGCGCGCTAAGTGTCAATGAGCAGTTCTTC. The full variable domain, in which reference TRBV7-2 and TRBJ2-1 provide the parts outside the CDR3, is GAGVSQSPSNKVTEKGKDVELRCDPISGHTALYWYRQSLGQGLEFLIYFQGNSAPDKSGLPSDRFSAERTGGSVSTLTIQRTQQEDSAVYLCASTGTSALSVNEQFFGPGTRLTVL.

The chain is built from TRBV10-3 and TRBJ2-2, with 14 nucleotides matching TRBD2. The CDR3 consists of 17 residues. Germline CDR1 and CDR2: ENHRY and SYGVKD. The V and J ends lost 4 bases and 3 bases, in that order; junction bases with no gene match: 4. The CDR3 sequence: CAISGLAGGPDTGELFF. The CDR3 coding sequence is TGTGCCATCAGTGGACTAGCGGGGGGGCCGGACACCGGGGAGCTGTTTTTT.

The chain links TRBV5-4 to TRBJ1-1, with a possible D match to TRBD1 (6 bases). The CDR3 is 14 residues long. Germline CDR1 SGHNT, CDR2 YYREEE (reference sequence). V was shortened by 4 bases and J by 1 base, with 11 bases between the two germline ends. CDR3 protein: CASSPDRRNTEAFF. In DNA form, the CDR3 reads TGTGCCAGCAGCCCGGACAGAAGGAACACTGAAGCTTTCTTT.

The gene calls are TRBV20-1 and TRBJ1-1; 10 positions match TRBD1. Germline V gives CDR1 DFQATT, CDR2 SNEGSKA (reference sequence). V lost 3 bases to trimming and J lost 5 bases; unmatched junction nucleotides: 6. The CDR3 has 14 residues. In DNA form, the CDR3 reads TGCAGTGCTAGTTTGACAGGGGGCGAAACTGAAGCTTTCTTT. It is translated as CSASLTGGETEAFF.

V gene TRBV19 combines with J gene TRBJ1-5; the match to TRBD1 covers 8 bases. CDR1 and CDR2 from the germline V gene are LNHDA and SQIVND (reference sequence). The CDR3 is 16 amino acids. V shed 7 bases, J shed 7 bases, and the junction held 15 bases outside the gene matches. The CDR3 here is CASTNPRTGNGQPQHF. CDR3 nucleotide sequence: TGTGCCAGTACCAATCCCCGGACAGGGAACGGACAGCCCCAGCATTTT.

The chain has TRBV6-1 and TRBJ1-1; TRBD1 matches at 7 bases. Germline CDR1 MNHNS, CDR2 SASEGT. V lost 1 base, J lost 1 base, and 6 bases stayed unmatched. The CDR3 consists of 16 residues. CDR3 sequence (DNA): TGTGCCAGCAGTGAAGTGAGGGGGCTTCAGAACACTGAAGCTTTCTTT. Translation: CASSEVRGLQNTEAFF.

This chain links TRBV7-3 with TRBJ1-1, with D tentatively TRBD1 (5 bases). V was shortened by 2 bases and J by 0 bases, with 7 bases between the two germline ends. CDR1 SGHTA and CDR2 FQGTGA come from the germline V gene. CDR3 length equals 14 residues. CDR3 sequence reads: CASSLAGLNTEAFF. CDR3 DNA sequence: TGTGCCAGCAGCTTAGCAGGGTTGAACACTGAAGCTTTCTTT. The whole variable domain, filled in from reference TRBV7-3 and TRBJ1-1, reads GAGVSQTPSNKVTEKGKYVELRCDPISGHTALYWYRQSLGQGPEFLIYFQGTGAADDSGLPNDRFFAVRPEGSVSTLKIQRTERGDSAVYLCASSLAGLNTEAFFGQGTRLTVV.

This chain uses TRBV2 with TRBJ2-3; no definite D call. The CDR3 length is 16 residues. V was trimmed by 6 bases and J by 0 bases, leaving 16 bases between them. Germline V CDR1 and CDR2: SNHLY, FYNNEI. The CDR3 sequence: CASSPPGSFSTDTQYF. The CDR3, as DNA: TGTGCCAGCAGCCCCCCAGGTTCTTTTAGCACAGATACGCAGTATTTT.

The V call is TRBV7-9, the J call TRBJ1-2, with D unclear. V dropped 8 bases and J dropped 8 bases, with 18 bases sitting between them. The CDR3 consists of 13 residues. CDR1 and CDR2 from the germline V gene are SEHNR and FQNEAQ (reference sequence). CDR3 sequence: CASRYSPQTGYTF. Written as DNA, the CDR3 is TGTGCCAGCCGGTACAGCCCCCAGACGGGCTACACCTTC.

The chain has TRBV7-6 and TRBJ2-5; D is possibly TRBD1 (6 bases). The CDR3 has 15 residues. The germline V and J ends were trimmed by 0 bases and 2 bases, with 10 bases remaining between them. In germline, CDR1 is SGHVS, CDR2 FNYEAQ. In DNA form, the CDR3 reads TGTGCCAGCAGCTTAGCGAATCAGGGGCAAGAGACCCAGTACTTC. Its protein is CASSLANQGQETQYF.